The next 22 T cell receptor beta chains were all read from a single sample in a study of T-cell reconstitution after alpha-beta-depleted transplantation in children. Unique molecular identifiers were used to barcode this TCRbeta library. Each CDR3 protein gets one entry after TCRdb re-called the PCR reads with MiXCR. The table has about 540,000 distinct CDR3 sequences, 25% to 30% seen once; the top ten hold about 35%. The starting material was PBMCs, obtained before TCRalphabeta/CD19-depleted stem cell transplant. The source is a boy under three years old with Wiskott-Aldrich syndrome, due to receive a stem cell transplant.

This chain connects TRBV7-1 to TRBJ2-1, with D perhaps given as TRBD1 or TRBD2 (5 bases each). TRBV7-1 is known as an ORF, though its function is uncertain. This CDR3 region has 14 residues. Trimming shortened V by 6 bases and J by 5 bases, and 14 bases separated the two germline ends. The DNA of the CDR3 is TGTGCCAGCAGTCAGAGGGGAGTAGACAATGAGCAGTTCTTC. Translated: CASSQRGVDNEQFF.

This clonotype has only a few counts. The V and J genes are TRBV6-1 and TRBJ1-1, with TRBD1 as a possible D gene (6 bases). The CDR3 has 13 residues. CDR1 MNHNS and CDR2 SASEGT come from the germline V gene. The germline V and J ends were trimmed by 7 bases and 1 base, with 10 bases remaining between them. As DNA, the CDR3 is TGTGCCAGCACCCCACAGGGGAACACTGAAGCTTTCTTT. Its protein is CASTPQGNTEAFF.

This rearrangement joins TRBV12-3 or TRBV12-4 to TRBJ2-7; TRBD2 matches 7 bases. The V and J ends lost 8 bases and 0 bases, in that order; junction bases with no gene match: 7. The CDR3 is 14 residues long. The CDR3: CASSVAGFSYEQYF. For the CDR3, the DNA is TGTGCCAGCTCGGTAGCGGGTTTCTCCTACGAGCAGTACTTC.

In this sample, this clonotype turned up a few times. V and J are TRBV6-6 and TRBJ2-2; D is undetermined. This CDR3 is built from 13 residues. V lost 2 bases and J 6 bases, leaving 7 bases between the germline ends. Germline loops: CDR1 MNHNY, CDR2 SVGAGI (reference sequence). The CDR3 bases are TGTGCCAGCAGTTACGTCCGCGCCGGGGAGCTGTTTTTT. It codes for CASSYVRAGELFF.

In this sample, this clonotype turned up a few times. This rearrangement joins TRBV7-9 to TRBJ2-7; 9 bases fit TRBD1. Per the germline V gene, CDR1 is SEHNR and CDR2 is FQNEAQ (reference sequence). V shed 4 bases, J shed 3 bases, and the junction held 4 bases outside the gene matches. This CDR3 region has 14 residues. The CDR3 loop reads CASSSRDRVYEQYF. For the CDR3, the DNA is TGTGCCAGCAGCTCGCGGGACAGGGTCTACGAGCAGTACTTC. Full variable domain (outside the CDR3, taken from reference TRBV7-9 and TRBJ2-7): DTGVSQNPRHKITKRGQNVTFRCDPISEHNRLYWYRQTLGQGPEFLTYFQNEAQLEKSRLLSDRFSAERPKGSFSTLEIQRTEQGDSAMYLCASSSRDRVYEQYFGPGTRLTVT.

The rearrangement joins TRBV5-5 to TRBJ1-1; D not resolved. Trimming removed 4 bases from V and 11 bases from J, with 21 bases in between. The length of the CDR3 is 14 residues. The germline gives CDR1 SGHKS, CDR2 YYEKEE (reference sequence). The CDR3 coding sequence is TGTGCCAGCAGCCCAGACTCCCAGCTCTTGATGGCTTTCTTT. As protein: CASSPDSQLLMAFF.

The CDR3 coding sequence is TGCGCCAGCAGCTTGGGGGACTATGTATCAGAGACCCAGTACTTC. Encoded protein: CASSLGDYVSETQYF. The chain uses TRBV5-1 and TRBJ2-5, with 7 bases identical to TRBD2. The length of the CDR3 is 15 residues. V shed 0 bases and J 4 bases; nucleotides not matched to a gene: 6. Germline V gene sequence: CDR1 SGHRS, CDR2 YFSETQ.

V and J are TRBV20-1 and TRBJ2-7; 10 bases align to TRBD1. Germline CDR1 is DFQATT and CDR2 is SNEGSKA (reference sequence). J was trimmed by 2 bases and V by 6 bases; bases with no gene match: 7. The CDR3 spans 14 residues. The CDR3 is CSARPGTGAYEQYF. CDR3 nucleotides: TGCAGTGCCCGCCCCGGGACAGGGGCCTACGAGCAGTACTTC.

This chain connects TRBV20-1 to TRBJ2-5, with 7 positions matching TRBD2. The CDR3 is 16 residues long. V was pared by 0 bases and J by 1 base, with 8 bases of the junction left unmatched. Germline CDR1 reads DFQATT; CDR2 reads SNEGSKA (reference sequence). The CDR3 loop reads CSARDLKRGLQETQYF. In DNA, the CDR3 is TGCAGTGCTAGAGATCTGAAGCGGGGCCTCCAAGAGACCCAGTACTTC.

The chain recombines TRBV5-1 with TRBJ2-1, with 13 bases fitting TRBD2. V was clipped by 0 bases and J by 6 bases; unmatched bases: 3. CDR3 size: 16 residues. The germline gives CDR1 SGHRS, CDR2 YFSETQ. Written as DNA, the CDR3 is TGCGCCAGCAGCTTGGGCTGGACTAGCGGGAGCAATGAGCAGTTCTTC. Amino acid sequence: CASSLGWTSGSNEQFF.

There are a few counts of this clonotype. The V call is TRBV20-1, the J call TRBJ2-1; 8 positions match TRBD2. Trimming removed 3 bases from V and 3 bases from J; junction bases left unmatched: 4. This CDR3 is 14 amino acids long. CDR1 is DFQATT and CDR2 is SNEGSKA in the germline V gene (reference sequence). CDR3 nucleotides: TGCAGTGCTAGCGGGAGGGCAGGCTACAATGAGCAGTTCTTC. Amino acid sequence: CSASGRAGYNEQFF.

Remarks on this clonotype: An end of the junction does not agree with germline; a read error may underlie this. The CDR3 here is CASRFTHRGGSGNTIYF. As DNA, the CDR3 is TGTGCCAGCCGCTTTACCCACAGGGGTGGCTCTGGAAACACCATATATTTT. The J gene is TRBJ1-3, the V gene TRBV7-8; 7 bases are shared with TRBD1. The CDR3 sequence is 17 residues long. The germline V gene has CDR1 SGHVS and CDR2 FQNEAQ.

V gene TRBV3-1 combines with J gene TRBJ2-1; TRBD2 might be the D (7 bases). The germline CDR1 and CDR2 sequences are LGHDT and YNNKEL (reference sequence). Trimming removed 2 bases at V and 3 bases at J, with 17 bases between. This CDR3 contains 17 residues. The CDR3: CASSQRGGGIGYNEQFF. The DNA for the CDR3 is TGTGCCAGCAGCCAAAGGGGGGGCGGGATTGGCTACAATGAGCAGTTCTTC.

The rearrangement uses TRBV27 and TRBJ2-7; the match to TRBD1 covers 9 bases. CDR1 and CDR2 (germline): MNHEY, SMNVEV (reference sequence). Trimming took 6 bases from V and 6 from J; bases not matched to a gene: 12. The CDR3 is 15 residues long. The CDR3 protein is CASSLSRDRAGEQYF. Here the CDR3 DNA reads TGTGCCAGCAGCCTAAGCCGGGACAGGGCCGGCGAGCAGTACTTC.

The rearrangement joins TRBV7-2 to TRBJ1-4; D unclear. Germline lookup yields CDR1 SGHTA and CDR2 FQGNSA. V shed 6 bases and J shed 8 bases, with 19 bases lying between them. The CDR3 totals 15 residues. The CDR3 coding sequence is TGTGCCAGCAGTTATACCTTGGGCCTCAGGGAAAAACTGTTTTTT. Amino acids: CASSYTLGLREKLFF.

The chain employs TRBV10-2 and TRBJ2-2, with 9 bases fitting TRBD2. The CDR3 has 16 amino acids. The V segment lost 3 bases and the J segment 5 bases; nucleotides outside the gene matches: 7. From germline, CDR1 is WSHSY and CDR2 SAAADI. CDR3 sequence: CASSDFTAGGTGELFF. The CDR3 DNA follows: TGCGCCAGCAGTGATTTTACAGCGGGAGGAACCGGGGAGCTGTTTTTT.

The rearrangement uses TRBV29-1 and TRBJ2-3; perhaps TRBD2 as D (6 bases). Germline CDR1 SQVTM, CDR2 ANQGSEA. The CDR3 has 12 amino acids. Trimming stripped 8 bases from V and 6 bases from J, with 15 bases between. In DNA form, the CDR3 reads TGCAGCTTCGAGGCCGCGGGGGATACGCAGTATTTT. Residues: CSFEAAGDTQYF.

This clonotype came up once. The chain links TRBV27 to TRBJ2-2; 8 bases match TRBD1. The CDR3 covers 15 residues. Trimming removed 2 bases from V and 4 bases from J; junction bases left unmatched: 3. Germline V CDR1 and CDR2: MNHEY, SMNVEV (reference sequence). The CDR3 sequence: CASSLLGTGTGELFF. For the CDR3, the DNA is TGTGCCAGCAGTTTACTCGGGACAGGCACCGGGGAGCTGTTTTTT.

The chain is built from TRBV28 and TRBJ1-2; 7 bases align to TRBD1. Trimming removed 4 bases from V and 2 bases from J; junction bases left unmatched: 10. In germline, CDR1 is MDHEN, CDR2 SYDVKM. The CDR3 is 16 residues long. CDR3 DNA sequence: TGTGCCAGCAGTTACCCCGGGGACAGAAGAAACTATGGCTACACCTTC. Its protein is CASSYPGDRRNYGYTF.

The table lists this clonotype with a few counts. The V and J genes are TRBV4-1 and TRBJ2-2; TRBD2 aligns across 8 bases. Trimming removed 1 base from V and 4 bases from J; junction bases left unmatched: 5. The germline CDR1 and CDR2 sequences are MGHRA and YSYEKL. The CDR3 is made up of 16 amino acids. CDR3 DNA: TGCGCCAGCAGCCAAGGCGACGGGAGGGCCACCGGGGAGCTGTTTTTT. It translates to CASSQGDGRATGELFF.

This clonotype was counted a few times. The CDR3 sequence is CASSESPSGEYNEQFF. CDR3 nucleotides: TGCGCCAGCAGTGAGAGTCCTAGCGGGGAATACAATGAGCAGTTCTTC. The rearrangement links TRBV10-2 to TRBJ2-1; 9 nucleotides line up with TRBD2. J gave up 4 bases and V 2 bases, and 6 bases lay outside the gene matches. The CDR3 length is 16 residues. Germline V gene sequence: CDR1 WSHSY, CDR2 SAAADI.

V is TRBV20-1 and J is TRBJ1-5, with TRBD1 identical over 9 bases. This CDR3 region has 15 residues. Losses at the gene ends were 3 bases for V and 4 bases for J; bases not matched to a gene: 7. Germline V gene lookup returns CDR1 DFQATT and CDR2 SNEGSKA (reference sequence). The CDR3 DNA reads as TGCAGTGCTAGCCCCGGGACAGGGAAAAATCAGCCCCAGCATTTT. It specifies CSASPGTGKNQPQHF.